Here is one TCR beta chain with its context. Germline is not matched at one junction end, which may reflect a read error. Individuals who donated were healthy Caucasians from Russia aged about 6 to 90. Investigators took around 10 milliliters of peripheral blood from every donor. The V gene's germline CDR1 is MNHEY and CDR2 SVGEGT. The CDR3 runs 11 residues. These data are taken from a study of blood T cells in healthy people across ages. Study-wide background: Through template switching, about one barcoded beta molecule was captured per two T cells, as measured in model experiments.

Then a second PCR, running about 6 to 11 cycles, was carried out with a sample-barcoded 5' primer and a J-beta primer mix. Each cDNA molecule received a tag from a template-switch adaptor that had 12 random nucleotides. MiXCR, run by TCRdb on the 5' RACE reads, gives a single entry per CDR3 protein. The sample contains more than 650,000 distinct CDR3 sequences, approximately 22% of which appear only once. The source material was blood. This sequence joins TRBV6-2 or TRBV6-3 and TRBJ2-5; no firm D call. The end of the DNA is better explained by TRBJ2-1, so the J call may be wrong. The TCR comes from a man between 65 and 85 years old in good health. CDR3 amino acids: CAGSYFNEQFF. The CDR3 bases are TGTGCCGGCAGTTATTTTAATGAGCAGTTCTTC.